Below are 17 T cell receptor beta chains sequenced from a single sample in a study of CD8 T cells in ankylosing spondylitis. From the 5' RACE reads, TCRdb called clonotypes with MiXCR, one entry per CDR3 protein. The sample records more than 30,000 distinct CDR3 sequences, about 11% being singletons. What was sequenced was synovial fluid, either unsorted or a sorted T cell fraction (not recorded which). These TCRs come from a male donor with ankylosing spondylitis.

This clonotype was counted ten times or more. V and J are TRBV28 and TRBJ2-5, with D possibly matching TRBD2 (5 bases). The length of the CDR3 is 14 residues. The V gene lost 6 bases and the J gene lost 5 bases, with 16 bases spanning the gap. CDR1 is MDHEN, CDR2 SYDVKM, per germline. The CDR3 sequence is CASRAPVGVETQYF. CDR3 sequence (DNA): TGTGCCAGCAGGGCCCCTGTGGGAGTGGAGACCCAGTACTTC.

This clonotype was observed a few times. The chain links TRBV12-3 or TRBV12-4 to TRBJ1-2; tentative D call: TRBD1 (5 bases). V was cut by 6 bases and J by 1 base, with 9 bases left in between. This CDR3 has 13 amino acids. CDR3 amino acids: CASSPDSNYGYTF. The CDR3 nucleotides are TGTGCCAGCAGCCCCGACAGTAACTATGGCTACACCTTC.

This clonotype came up a few times. The chain employs TRBV5-6 and TRBJ2-3; 10 bases agree with TRBD1. Germline V gives CDR1 SGHDT, CDR2 YYEEEE. The CDR3 length is 15 residues. Germline trimming cut 4 bases from V and 4 bases from J; bases unmatched to any gene: 6. The CDR3 DNA follows: TGTGCCAGCAGCCTGTGGACAGGGGGAGCAGATACGCAGTATTTT. This gives the protein CASSLWTGGADTQYF. The full variable domain, in which reference TRBV5-6 and TRBJ2-3 provide the parts outside the CDR3, is DAGVTQSPTHLIKTRGQQVTLRCSPKSGHDTVSWYQQALGQGPQFIFQYYEEEERQRGNFPDRFSGHQFPNYSSELNVNALLLGDSALYLCASSLWTGGADTQYFGPGTRLTVL.

This clonotype was counted many times. V and J are TRBV5-6 and TRBJ2-1; D possibly corresponds to TRBD1 (6 bases). Germline V gene sequence: CDR1 SGHDT, CDR2 YYEEEE. With 4 bases removed from V and 9 bases from J, the gap between germline ends came to 11 bases. The CDR3 spans 12 residues. CDR3 residues: CASSQRDTEQFF. The CDR3 nucleotides are TGTGCCAGCAGCCAACGGGACACTGAGCAGTTCTTC.

The genes are TRBV20-1 and TRBJ2-7, with D unclear. V lost 6 bases, J lost 4 bases, and 13 bases lay in between. Germline V gene sequence: CDR1 DFQATT, CDR2 SNEGSKA (reference sequence). This CDR3 has 12 residues. The CDR3 nucleotides are TGCAGTGCGAACAGTCTCGGGTACGAGCAGTACTTC. This translates into CSANSLGYEQYF.

Details on this clonotype: A junction end diverges from the germline sequence, so it may reflect a read error. The chain couples TRBV7-7 to TRBJ2-5; the match to TRBD2 covers 8 bases. This CDR3 contains 17 residues. Germline V lookup: CDR1 SSHAT, CDR2 FNYEAQ (reference sequence). The CDR3 region has the DNA TGTGCTAGCAGCTTAGGGAGTGTAGCGGGATACCAAGAGACCCAGTACTTC. The encoded protein is CASSLGSVAGYQETQYF.

The V call is TRBV6-2 or TRBV6-3, the J call TRBJ2-1; D possibly uses TRBD1 or TRBD2 (6 bases each). Germline values: CDR1 MNHEY, CDR2 SVGEGT. This CDR3 contains 14 residues. V was shortened by 6 bases and J by 7 bases, with 16 bases between the two germline ends. The CDR3 DNA reads TGTGCCAGCAGCACACTAGGGGGGCGGAATGAGCAGTTCTTC. Translation gives CASSTLGGRNEQFF.

The chain links TRBV5-1 to TRBJ2-3; 7 bases line up with TRBD2. This CDR3 has 14 amino acids. Trimming at V came to 5 bases and at J to 3 bases, leaving 6 bases not matched to a gene. Germline V gene data show CDR1 as SGHRS and CDR2 as YFSETQ. CDR3 sequence reads: CASSGGSWTDTQYF. CDR3 nucleotides: TGCGCCAGCAGTGGCGGGAGCTGGACAGATACGCAGTATTTT.

Many counts were recorded for this clonotype. The chain couples TRBV12-3 or TRBV12-4 to TRBJ2-1; D is tentatively TRBD1 or TRBD2 (5 bases each). The V end lost 3 bases, the J end lost 3 bases, and 18 bases lay between the germline ends. The CDR3 loop spans 17 amino acids. CDR3 bases: TGTGCCAGCAGTTTCTTGGGGCCCAACGGACTCTACAATGAGCAGTTCTTC. Translating it yields CASSFLGPNGLYNEQFF.

This clonotype was seen repeatedly, ten times or more. The chain links TRBV29-1 to TRBJ2-1; D unresolved. Trimming stripped 7 bases from V and 0 bases from J, with 22 bases between. CDR3 length: 17 residues. From germline, CDR1 is SQVTM and CDR2 ANQGSEA. The CDR3 coding sequence is TGCAGCGCGCCTACCCCGGCCTCCTCAAGCTCCTACAATGAGCAGTTCTTC. Its protein is CSAPTPASSSSYNEQFF.

V usage is TRBV19 and J usage is TRBJ2-5; D may be TRBD1 or TRBD2 (6 bases each). This CDR3 comprises 15 residues. Germline CDR1 LNHDA, CDR2 SQIVND (reference sequence). Deletions cut 8 bases from V and 1 base from J, with 17 bases between. CDR3 sequence: CASSPRGLGQETQYF. The CDR3 region has the DNA TGTGCCAGTTCCCCCAGGGGACTCGGCCAAGAGACCCAGTACTTC.

The gene calls are TRBV21-1 and TRBJ2-1; the table gives TRBD2 as D, unverified against the DNA. TRBV21-1 is shown as a pseudogene. The CDR3 covers 18 residues. The CDR3 DNA sequence: TGTGCCAGCAGCAAAGCCCCGGGGACTAGCGGCTCCTACAATGAGCAGTTCTTC. Translation gives CASSKAPGTSGSYNEQFF.

This clonotype was counted many times. The chain recombines TRBV20-1 with TRBJ2-1; 8 bases are a match to TRBD2. The junction had 5 bases not matched to a gene; V was cut back by 6 bases and J by 1 base. Germline V gene sequence: CDR1 DFQATT, CDR2 SNEGSKA (reference sequence). The CDR3 covers 14 residues. This chain's CDR3 is CSAELAASYNEQFF. The CDR3 DNA sequence: TGCAGTGCGGAACTAGCGGCATCCTACAATGAGCAGTTCTTC.

This clonotype was detected many times. This chain uses TRBV29-1 with TRBJ2-3; D not resolved. The CDR3 extends over 13 amino acids. The V end lost 7 bases, the J end lost 2 bases, and 13 bases lay between the germline ends. CDR1 and CDR2 from the germline V gene are SQVTM and ANQGSEA. The CDR3 region is CSAGPRNTDTQYF. CDR3 nucleotides: TGCAGCGCTGGCCCCAGGAACACAGATACGCAGTATTTT.

The V gene is TRBV7-8, the J gene TRBJ2-4; 7 bases align to TRBD1. Germline CDR1 reads SGHVS; CDR2 reads FQNEAQ. This CDR3 comprises 16 residues. V lost 5 bases, J lost 6 bases, and 13 bases stayed unmatched. The CDR3 bases are TGTGCCAGCAGCCCGGACCATACAGGGGCCGGAAACATTCAGTACTTC. This gives the protein CASSPDHTGAGNIQYF.

In this sample, this clonotype turned up many times. The rearrangement links TRBV20-1 to TRBJ2-5, with 7 positions matching TRBD1. This CDR3 contains 12 residues. Unmatched junction bases numbered 1, after V lost 4 bases and J lost 2 bases. From germline, CDR1 is DFQATT and CDR2 SNEGSKA (reference sequence). The CDR3: CSATGGQETQYF. The DNA of the CDR3 is TGCAGTGCTACAGGGGGTCAAGAGACCCAGTACTTC.

This clonotype was detected a few times. The chain employs TRBV11-2 and TRBJ2-1, with 7 nucleotides matching TRBD2. Germline lookup yields CDR1 SGHAT and CDR2 FQNNGV. This CDR3 is 15 amino acids long. V was pared by 1 base and J by 4 bases, with 4 bases of the junction left unmatched. This CDR3 is CASSLARGGYNEQFF. The CDR3 DNA is TGTGCCAGCAGCTTAGCCCGCGGGGGATACAATGAGCAGTTCTTC.